The T cell receptor (beta chain) under discussion was sequenced for a study of Ad26.COV2.S vaccination and SARS-CoV-2 variants. Indicated treatment: roughly 18 received Ad26.COV2.S at low or high dose, single or two shots; about five received placebo; per-sample allocation not given. It was on day 63 after the first vaccine or placebo injection that samples were taken. The CDR3 loop spans 14 amino acids. The germline V gene encodes CDR1 MNHNS and CDR2 SASEGT. V shed 0 bases and J shed 7 bases, with 10 bases lying between them. Data came from immunoSEQ multiplex PCR; TCRdb stores just in-frame clones and leaves some out. The sample consists of some 450,000 clones, 90% of them appearing once.

The sequence derives from a person aged 18 to 65 who received the Ad26.COV2.S COVID-19 vaccine or a placebo. The rearrangement links TRBV6-1 to TRBJ1-5; no clear D. The source material was peripheral blood, sampled in a trial of Ad26.COV2.S vaccine versus placebo. DNA of the CDR3: TGTGCCAGCAGTGAAGCTAACACACTGCAGCCCCAGCATTTT. It is translated as CASSEANTLQPQHF.